This TCR beta chain was found in a study of T cell repertoires in ileal Crohn's disease. Study at large: Thiopurines (under 12) or anti-TNF agents (approximately 20) were given postoperatively to about half. Per sample, roughly 500 nanograms of biopsy DNA were TCRB immunosequenced.

TCRdb's copy holds only in-frame clones and misses some; the assay was immunoSEQ multiplex PCR. The repertoire holds 13,000 or so clones, with less than 80% as singletons. Documented time point: inflamed ileum from the surgical specimen. Sequencing used ileal tissue. The clonotype was recovered from an adult with Crohn's disease.

CDR3 in amino acids: CASSSRRGQGFLYGYTF. The CDR3 DNA follows: TGTGCCAGCAGCTCCCGTAGGGGACAGGGGTTCCTTTATGGCTACACCTTC. The chain carries TRBV5-4 and TRBJ1-2, with 10 nucleotides matching TRBD1. The germline V gene encodes CDR1 SGHNT and CDR2 YYREEE (reference sequence). Trimming took 3 bases from V and 5 from J; bases not matched to a gene: 13. This CDR3 has 17 residues.